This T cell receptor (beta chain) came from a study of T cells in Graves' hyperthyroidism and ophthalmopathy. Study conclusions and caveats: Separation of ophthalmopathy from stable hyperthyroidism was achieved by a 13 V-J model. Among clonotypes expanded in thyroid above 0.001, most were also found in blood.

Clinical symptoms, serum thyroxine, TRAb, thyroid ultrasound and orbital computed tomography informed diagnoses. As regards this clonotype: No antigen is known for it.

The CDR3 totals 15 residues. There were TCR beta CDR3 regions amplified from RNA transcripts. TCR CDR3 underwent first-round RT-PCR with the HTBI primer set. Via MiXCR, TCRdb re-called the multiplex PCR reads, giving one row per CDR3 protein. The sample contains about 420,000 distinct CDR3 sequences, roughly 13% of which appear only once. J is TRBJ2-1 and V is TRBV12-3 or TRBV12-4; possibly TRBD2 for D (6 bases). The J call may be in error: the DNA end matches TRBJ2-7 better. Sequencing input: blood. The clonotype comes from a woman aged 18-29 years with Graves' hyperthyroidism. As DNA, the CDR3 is TGTGCCAGCAGTTTACGGCGGGGCACCTACAATGAGCAGTACTTC. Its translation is CASSLRRGTYNEQYF.